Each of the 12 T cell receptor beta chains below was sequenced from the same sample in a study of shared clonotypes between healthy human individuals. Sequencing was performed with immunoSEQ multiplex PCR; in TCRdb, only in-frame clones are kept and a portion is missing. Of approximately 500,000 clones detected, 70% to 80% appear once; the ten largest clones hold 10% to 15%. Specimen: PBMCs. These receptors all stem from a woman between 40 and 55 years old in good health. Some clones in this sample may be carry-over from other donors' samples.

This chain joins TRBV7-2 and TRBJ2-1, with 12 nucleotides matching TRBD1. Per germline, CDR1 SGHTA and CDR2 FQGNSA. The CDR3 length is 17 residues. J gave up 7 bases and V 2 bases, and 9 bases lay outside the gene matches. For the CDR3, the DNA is TGTGCCAGCAGCTTATCCGGTGGGACAGGGGGCTTTAATGAGCAGTTCTTC. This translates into CASSLSGGTGGFNEQFF.

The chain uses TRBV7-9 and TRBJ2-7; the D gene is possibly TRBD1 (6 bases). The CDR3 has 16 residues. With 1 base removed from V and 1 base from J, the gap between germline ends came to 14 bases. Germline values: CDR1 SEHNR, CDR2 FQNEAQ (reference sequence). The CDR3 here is CASSLEVGANSYEQYF. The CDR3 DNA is TGTGCCAGCAGCTTAGAGGTGGGGGCCAATTCCTACGAGCAGTACTTC.

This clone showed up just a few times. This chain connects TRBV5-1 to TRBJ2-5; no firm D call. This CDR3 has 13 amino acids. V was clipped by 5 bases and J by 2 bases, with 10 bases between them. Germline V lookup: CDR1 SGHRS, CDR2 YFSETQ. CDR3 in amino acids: CASSTDWQETQYF. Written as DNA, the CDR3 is TGCGCCAGCAGTACAGACTGGCAAGAGACCCAGTACTTC.

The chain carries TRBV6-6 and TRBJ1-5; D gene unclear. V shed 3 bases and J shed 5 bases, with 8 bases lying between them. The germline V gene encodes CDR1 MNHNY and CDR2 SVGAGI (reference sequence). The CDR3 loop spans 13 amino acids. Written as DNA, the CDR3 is TGTGCCAGCAGTTATTCCCCGGATCAGCCCCAGCATTTT. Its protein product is CASSYSPDQPQHF.

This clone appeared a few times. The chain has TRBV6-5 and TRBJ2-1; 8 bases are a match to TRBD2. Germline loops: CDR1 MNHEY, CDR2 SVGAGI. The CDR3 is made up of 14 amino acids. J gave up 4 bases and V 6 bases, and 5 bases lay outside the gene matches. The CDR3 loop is CASSWRGAYNEQFF. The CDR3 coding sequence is TGTGCCAGCAGCTGGCGGGGGGCTTACAATGAGCAGTTCTTC.

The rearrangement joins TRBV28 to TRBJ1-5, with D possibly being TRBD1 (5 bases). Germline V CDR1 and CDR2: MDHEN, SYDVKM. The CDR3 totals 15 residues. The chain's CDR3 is CATSTVGQGDQPQHF. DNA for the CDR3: TGTGCTACTTCAACGGTCGGGCAGGGTGATCAGCCCCAGCATTTT.

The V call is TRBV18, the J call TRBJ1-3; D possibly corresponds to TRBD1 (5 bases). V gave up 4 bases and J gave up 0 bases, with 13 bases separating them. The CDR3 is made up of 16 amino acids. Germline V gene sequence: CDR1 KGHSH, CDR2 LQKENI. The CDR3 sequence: CASSLGRAASGNTIYF. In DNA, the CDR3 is TGTGCCAGCTCACTGGGGCGCGCGGCCTCTGGAAACACCATATATTTT.

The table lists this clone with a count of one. The CDR3 reads CASSQDRSWGGETEAFF. CDR3 in DNA: TGTGCCAGCAGCCAAGATCGATCGTGGGGCGGGGAGACTGAAGCTTTCTTT. V usage is TRBV4-2 and J usage is TRBJ1-1, with a possible D match to TRBD1 (5 bases). The germline V gene encodes CDR1 LGHNA and CDR2 YNFKEQ. Trimming left V 0 bases short and J 5 bases short, with 19 bases between. CDR3 size: 17 residues.

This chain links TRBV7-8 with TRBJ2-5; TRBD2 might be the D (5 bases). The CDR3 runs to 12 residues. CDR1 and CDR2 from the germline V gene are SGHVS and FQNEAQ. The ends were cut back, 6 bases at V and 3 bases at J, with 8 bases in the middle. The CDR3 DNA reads TGTGCCAGCAGTCGAGCGGAAGAGACCCAGTACTTC. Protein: CASSRAEETQYF.

The CDR3 loop reads CAWTLGGNSPLHF. The CDR3 DNA reads TGTGCCTGGACCCTAGGCGGTAATTCACCCCTCCACTTT. The rearrangement joins TRBV30 to TRBJ1-6; no firm D call. The CDR3 is 13 residues long. V gave up 4 bases and J gave up 6 bases, with 10 bases separating them. The germline V gene has CDR1 GTSNPN and CDR2 SVGIG (reference sequence). The whole variable domain, remainder taken from reference TRBV30 and TRBJ1-6, is SQTIHQWPATLVQPVGSPLSLECTVEGTSNPNLYWYRQAAGRGLQLLFYSVGIGQISSEVPQNLSASRPQDRQFILSSKKLLLSDSGFYLCAWTLGGNSPLHFGNGTRLTVT.

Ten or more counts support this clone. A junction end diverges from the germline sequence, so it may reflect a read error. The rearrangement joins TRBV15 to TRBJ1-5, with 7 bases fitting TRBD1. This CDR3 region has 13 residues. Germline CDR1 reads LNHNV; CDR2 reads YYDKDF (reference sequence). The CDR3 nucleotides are TGTGCCACCAGCAGACATCTCGGGACAGAGGGTAACTTT. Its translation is CATSRHLGTEGNF. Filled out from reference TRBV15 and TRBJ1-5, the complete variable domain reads DAMVIQNPRYQVTQFGKPVTLSCSQTLNHNVMYWYQQKSSQAPKLLFHYYDKDFNNEADTPDNFQSRRPNTSFCFLDIRSPGLGDTAMYLCATSRHLGTEGNFGDGTRLSIL.

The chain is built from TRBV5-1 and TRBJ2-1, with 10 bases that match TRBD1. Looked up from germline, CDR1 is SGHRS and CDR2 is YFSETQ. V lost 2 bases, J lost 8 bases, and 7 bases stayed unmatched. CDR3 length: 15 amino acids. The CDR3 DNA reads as TGCGCCAGCAGCTTACAGACAGGGGGCTTGGATGAGCAGTTCTTC. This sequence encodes CASSLQTGGLDEQFF.